The source of this TCR beta chain is a study of blood T cell repertoires in COVID-19. Across the whole study: T cells, B-cell-depleted T cells, or PBMCs supplied cDNA or gDNA.

Some clones are missing from TCRdb's copy, which holds only in-frame ones; the method was immunoSEQ multiplex PCR. The sample holds 80,000 to 95,000 clones, more than 80% seen once. The germline V gene encodes CDR1 WNHNN and CDR2 SYGVQD (reference sequence). The CDR3 is made up of 16 amino acids. Trimming cost V 4 bases and J 3 bases, with 15 bases left between them. The sample taken for sequencing was peripheral blood. This chain uses TRBV10-1 with TRBJ1-4; tentative D call: TRBD1 (5 bases). The clonotype comes from an older man with COVID-19, enrolled during active disease. CDR3 amino acids: CASSGSGRRANEKLFF. CDR3 nucleotides: TGCGCCAGCAGTGGCTCAGGGAGGCGGGCTAATGAAAAACTGTTTTTT.